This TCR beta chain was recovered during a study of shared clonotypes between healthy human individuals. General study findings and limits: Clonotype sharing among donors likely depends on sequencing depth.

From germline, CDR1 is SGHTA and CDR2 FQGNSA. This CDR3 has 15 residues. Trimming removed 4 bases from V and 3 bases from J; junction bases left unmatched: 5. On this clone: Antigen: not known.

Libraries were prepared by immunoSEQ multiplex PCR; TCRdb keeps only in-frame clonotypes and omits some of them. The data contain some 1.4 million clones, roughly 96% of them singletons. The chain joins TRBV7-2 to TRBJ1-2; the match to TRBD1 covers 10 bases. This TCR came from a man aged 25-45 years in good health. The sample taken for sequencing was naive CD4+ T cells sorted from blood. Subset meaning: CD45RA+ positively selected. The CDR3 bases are TGTGCCAGCAGCTCTTCGACAGGGGGCTACTATGGCTACACCTTC. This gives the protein CASSSSTGGYYGYTF. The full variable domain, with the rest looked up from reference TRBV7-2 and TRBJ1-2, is GAGVSQSPSNKVTEKGKDVELRCDPISGHTALYWYRQSLGQGLEFLIYFQGNSAPDKSGLPSDRFSAERTGGSVSTLTIQRTQQEDSAVYLCASSSSTGGYYGYTFGSGTRLTVV.